This T cell receptor (beta chain) comes out of a study of T cells in Graves' hyperthyroidism and ophthalmopathy. V lost 6 bases, J lost 7 bases, and 15 bases lay in between. The CDR3 has 13 amino acids. Many counts were recorded for this clonotype. As yet, its antigen is unknown. What was amplified from RNA transcripts were TCR beta CDR3 regions. The TCR CDR3 first-round RT-PCR relied on the HTBI primer set. TCRdb recomputed calls from the multiplex PCR reads with MiXCR, one row per CDR3 protein. The sample lists under 300,000 distinct CDR3 sequences; about an eighth were seen once. Across 18 months, stable Graves' hyperthyroidism was marked by no progression to ophthalmopathy. With a duration under 2 months, the hyperthyroidism was newly diagnosed in patients aged 18 to 65. Reasons for excluding patients were uncontrolled infection, other autoimmune disease, pregnancy or lactation. Findings of the study overall: A 13 V-J model separated ophthalmopathy from stable hyperthyroidism.

The sequence derives from a woman in her forties with Graves' hyperthyroidism. Sequenced sample: blood. The chain is built from TRBV12-3 or TRBV12-4 and TRBJ1-1; the D gene is possibly TRBD1 (6 bases). The CDR3 here is CASRLGGLSEAFF. CDR3 DNA: TGTGCCAGCAGGCTAGGGGGGCTCAGTGAAGCTTTCTTT.